The clone carrying this TCR beta chain showed up many times. What it binds is not known. The sample belongs to a study of identical twins. Regarding the study as a whole: Donors were not followed over many years; analysis was cross-sectional.

TCRdb re-called the 5' RACE reads through MiXCR, storing one row per CDR3 protein. The sample contains some 190,000 distinct CDR3 sequences, approximately 15% of which appear only once. CDR3 length: 15 residues. These sequences were also reported in another study, on T cells expressing NK-cell markers.

Sequencing used CD8+ T cells sorted from blood. The chain carries TRBV21-1 and TRBJ1-6. TRBV21-1 is given as a pseudogene. The sequence came from a woman aged 18-29 years in good health. As DNA, the CDR3 is TGTGCCAGCAGCAAAGGTCGACGGCCGAATTCACCCCTCCACTTT. Protein: CASSKGRRPNSPLHF.